The next 19 T cell receptor beta chains were all read from a single sample in a study of shared clonotypes between healthy human individuals. Repertoires were generated with immunoSEQ multiplex PCR, while TCRdb's copy carries only in-frame clones and drops some. Here the sample spans 2 million to 2.5 million clones, around 95% being singletons. Sequencing was done on a sample of naive CD4+ T cells sorted from blood. The subset is: CD45RA+ positively selected. All receptors come from a young man in good health.

The chain carries TRBV29-1 and TRBJ2-7; 8 bases match TRBD2. The CDR3 loop spans 13 amino acids. The V gene end was trimmed by 8 bases and the J gene end by 2 bases; junction bases not matched to a gene: 8. Germline CDR1 SQVTM, CDR2 ANQGSEA. The CDR3 DNA follows: TGCAGCCCCTCGCGGGGGGCCCCCTACGAGCAGTACTTC. It codes for CSPSRGAPYEQYF.

In nucleotides, the CDR3 is TGTGCCATCAGGGGGACAGAAGTCTACGAGCAGTACTTC. This translates into CAIRGTEVYEQYF. The chain has TRBV10-3 and TRBJ2-7; 7 nucleotides line up with TRBD1. The V gene's germline CDR1 is ENHRY and CDR2 SYGVKD. The trim removed 6 bases at V and 3 bases at J, leaving 5 bases unmatched. The CDR3 is 13 amino acids.

This clone appeared a few times. V gene TRBV10-3 combines with J gene TRBJ1-2; D is unclear. The germline V and J ends were trimmed by 3 bases and 6 bases, with 11 bases remaining between them. The CDR3 length is 13 residues. CDR1 ENHRY and CDR2 SYGVKD come from the germline V gene. CDR3 sequence: CAISDGPPDGYTF. In nucleotides, the CDR3 is TGTGCCATCAGTGACGGTCCCCCCGATGGCTACACCTTC.

The rearrangement joins TRBV27 to TRBJ1-6, with D uncertain. This CDR3 is 14 amino acids long. The germline V and J ends were trimmed by 0 bases and 10 bases, with 10 bases remaining between them. The germline V gene has CDR1 MNHEY and CDR2 SMNVEV (reference sequence). This chain's CDR3 is CASSLSISSSPLHF. CDR3 nucleotides: TGTGCCAGCAGTTTATCGATCTCAAGCTCACCCCTCCACTTT.

The V gene is TRBV30, the J gene TRBJ1-6, with 9 bases matching TRBD1. The CDR3 runs to 15 residues. V shed 5 bases, J shed 0 bases, and the junction held 2 bases outside the gene matches. Per germline, CDR1 GTSNPN and CDR2 SVGIG (reference sequence). The CDR3 nucleotides read TGTGCCTGGGCACAGGGGGCCTCCTATAATTCACCCCTCCACTTT. This translates into CAWAQGASYNSPLHF.

V gene TRBV6-1 combines with J gene TRBJ1-2; 8 bases line up with TRBD1. V shed 8 bases, J shed 4 bases, and the junction held 9 bases outside the gene matches. Germline CDR1 and CDR2: MNHNS and SASEGT. The CDR3 contains 14 residues. The CDR3, as DNA: TGTGCCAGCTGGGCTCCAGGGGGCAGCTATGGCTACACCTTC. This encodes CASWAPGGSYGYTF.

The rearrangement links TRBV5-1 to TRBJ2-7; TRBD2 agrees at 8 bases. With V trimmed by 3 bases and J by 2 bases, 4 bases remained unmatched. The length of the CDR3 is 14 residues. The germline V gene encodes CDR1 SGHRS and CDR2 YFSETQ. The CDR3, as DNA: TGCGCCAGCAGCTATAGCGGGGTCGCCTACGAGCAGTACTTC. It yields the protein CASSYSGVAYEQYF.

The chain combines TRBV5-4 with TRBJ2-2; no clear D gene. Deletions cut 2 bases from V and 2 bases from J, with 7 bases between. Germline values: CDR1 SGHNT, CDR2 YYREEE (reference sequence). The CDR3 contains 14 residues. The CDR3 reads CASSFTLNTGELFF. CDR3 DNA: TGTGCCAGCAGCTTCACCTTAAACACCGGGGAGCTGTTTTTT.

The chain employs TRBV7-3 and TRBJ1-5; D is undetermined. The CDR3 is 13 amino acids. V was pared by 0 bases and J by 5 bases, with 5 bases between. CDR1 SGHTA and CDR2 FQGTGA come from the germline V gene. CDR3 protein: CASSLTPDQPQHF. CDR3 bases: TGTGCCAGCAGCTTAACCCCAGATCAGCCCCAGCATTTT.

In its sample, this clone was seen a few times. The chain joins TRBV7-9 to TRBJ1-1, with no clear D. CDR1 is SEHNR, CDR2 FQNEAQ, per germline (reference sequence). This CDR3 is built from 14 residues. Deletions cut 5 bases from V and 0 bases from J, with 10 bases between. As DNA, the CDR3 is TGTGCCAGCAGCGGACGACAAGTGAACACTGAAGCTTTCTTT. It encodes CASSGRQVNTEAFF.

J is TRBJ1-3 and V is TRBV6-1, with 8 bases fitting TRBD1. The CDR3 spans 15 residues. Germline V lookup: CDR1 MNHNS, CDR2 SASEGT. V lost 1 base and J lost 3; bases outside the gene matches: 2. CDR3 sequence (DNA): TGTGCCAGCAGTGAAGGAGACAGGGGTGGAAACACCATATATTTT. This codes for CASSEGDRGGNTIYF.

The rearrangement links TRBV29-1 to TRBJ2-3, with D uncertain. Germline V gene sequence: CDR1 SQVTM, CDR2 ANQGSEA. CDR3 length equals 13 residues. Trimming cost V 3 bases and J 5 bases, with 12 bases left between them. The CDR3 loop reads CSVDPNGRDTQYF. In nucleotides, the CDR3 is TGCAGCGTTGATCCCAACGGCAGAGATACGCAGTATTTT.

In its sample, this clone was seen once. The rearrangement joins TRBV10-2 to TRBJ2-7; D not resolved. CDR3 size: 13 residues. V gave up 6 bases and J gave up 4 bases, with 13 bases separating them. Germline V gene sequence: CDR1 WSHSY, CDR2 SAAADI. The CDR3, as DNA: TGCGCCAGCAGGCCGGGCCCCATTTACGAGCAGTACTTC. Residues: CASRPGPIYEQYF.

As regards this clone: Other DNA sequences in this sample translate to the same CDR3. The chain recombines TRBV6-1 with TRBJ2-6; the D is unclear. The CDR3 spans 13 residues. V was shortened by 6 bases and J by 0 bases, with 3 bases between the two germline ends. Per germline, CDR1 MNHNS and CDR2 SASEGT. The CDR3 DNA is TGTGCCAGCAGGGGCTCTGGGGCCAACGTCCTGACTTTC. This gives the protein CASRGSGANVLTF.

The chain recombines TRBV29-1 with TRBJ2-5; 11 positions match TRBD1. Trimming at V came to 4 bases and at J to 9 bases, leaving 4 bases not matched to a gene. The CDR3 consists of 12 residues. CDR1 and CDR2 from the germline V gene are SQVTM and ANQGSEA. The CDR3 reads CSVGDRGWAQYF. The CDR3 DNA is TGCAGCGTTGGGGACAGGGGGTGGGCCCAGTACTTC.

The V gene is TRBV6-1, the J gene TRBJ2-1; D ambiguous. The CDR3 has 13 amino acids. The V gene's germline CDR1 is MNHNS and CDR2 SASEGT. Trimming pared 8 bases from V and 4 bases from J, leaving 12 bases between. CDR3 nucleotide sequence: TGTGCCAGCGGCAGGACGACTTACAATGAGCAGTTCTTC. Residues: CASGRTTYNEQFF.

The rearrangement uses TRBV6-6 and TRBJ2-7; TRBD1 matches at 8 bases. The germline gives CDR1 MNHNY, CDR2 SVGAGI (reference sequence). Trimming at V came to 6 bases and at J to 5 bases, leaving 3 bases not matched to a gene. CDR3 length equals 12 residues. As DNA, the CDR3 is TGTGCCAGCAGAGGACAGGGTCACGAGCAGTACTTC. Amino acids: CASRGQGHEQYF.

V usage is TRBV5-1 and J usage is TRBJ2-1; D possibly corresponds to TRBD1 (6 bases). Deletions cut 0 bases from V and 4 bases from J, with 11 bases between. The CDR3 length is 15 residues. In germline, CDR1 is SGHRS, CDR2 YFSETQ. CDR3 nucleotide sequence: TGCGCCAGCAGCTTGGTACAGGGACCATACAATGAGCAGTTCTTC. Its translation: CASSLVQGPYNEQFF.

This clone was seen a single time. The V and J genes are TRBV7-2 and TRBJ1-2; D gene ambiguous. This CDR3 contains 15 residues. CDR1 and CDR2 (germline): SGHTA, FQGNSA. Trimming shortened V by 3 bases and J by 1 base, and 12 bases separated the two germline ends. CDR3 protein: CASSFRAAINYGYTF. The CDR3 DNA sequence: TGTGCCAGCAGCTTCCGTGCCGCGATTAACTATGGCTACACCTTC.